This T cell receptor beta chain originates from a study of blood T cell repertoires in COVID-19. Study context: Samples representing acute and convalescent COVID-19 were sourced from the United States, Italy and Spain.

There are 12 residues in the CDR3. V dropped 3 bases and J dropped 4 bases, with 7 bases sitting between them. Germline values: CDR1 ENHRY, CDR2 SYGVKD. Authors' methods: Scientists estimated how many nucleated cells there were by amplifying reference gene primers. The table came from immunoSEQ multiplex PCR; TCRdb's copy has only in-frame clones and leaves some out. D and trimming come from the DNA, and the V and J calls and clone size come from that table. Found here are over 120,000 clones, roughly four fifths of them singletons; the top ten hold about 9.4%. This clonotype was sampled from a woman aged 45 to 65 with active or convalescent COVID-19. The sequencing input was peripheral blood. V is TRBV10-3 and J is TRBJ2-7; D remains ambiguous. In DNA, the CDR3 is TGTGCCATCAGTGATAACGGTTACGAGCAGTACTTC. Translated: CAISDNGYEQYF.